These 21 T cell receptor beta chains share one sample of origin, sequenced in a study of T cells in localized non-small cell lung cancer. TCRdb keeps only in-frame clones here, not all; method: immunoSEQ multiplex PCR. The table shows 25,000 to 35,000 clones, with about 82% occurring only once. Here the sequenced sample was peripheral blood, taken before any cancer treatment. These receptors all come from a male donor older than 55 with stage III squamous cell lung carcinoma.

The chain combines TRBV28 with TRBJ2-1; 12 nucleotides line up with TRBD1. The CDR3 is 17 amino acids. Germline values: CDR1 MDHEN, CDR2 SYDVKM. Trimming cost V 6 bases and J 6 bases; bases outside gene matches: 12. The CDR3 protein is CASRPLGQGARGNEQFF. The CDR3 nucleotides are TGTGCCAGCAGGCCCCTGGGACAGGGGGCGAGGGGCAATGAGCAGTTCTTC.

The genes are TRBV20-1 and TRBJ1-1; TRBD1 matches 7 bases. CDR3 size: 11 residues. V was pared by 7 bases and J by 3 bases, with 2 bases of the junction left unmatched. Germline loops: CDR1 DFQATT, CDR2 SNEGSKA (reference sequence). The CDR3 region has the DNA TGCAGTGTTCAGGGGGACACTGAAGCTTTCTTT. It translates to CSVQGDTEAFF.

This clone turned up a few times. The rearrangement links TRBV4-3 to TRBJ1-3; D is perhaps TRBD1 (5 bases). The germline CDR1 and CDR2 sequences are LGHNA and YSLEER. V was cut by 0 bases and J by 9 bases, with 15 bases left in between. This CDR3 comprises 15 residues. Here the CDR3 reads CASSQDRAGSGTIYF. The CDR3 DNA is TGCGCCAGCAGCCAAGATCGGGCAGGGAGCGGCACCATATATTTT.

This chain joins TRBV1 and TRBJ1-3; TRBD1, the D gene given by the table, was not confirmed from the DNA. TRBV1 is reported as a pseudogene. The CDR3 covers 16 residues. In nucleotides, the CDR3 is TGCACCAGCAGCGACAGGGGGATAGACTCTGGAAACACCATATATTTT. It codes for CTSSDRGIDSGNTIYF.

The chain recombines TRBV19 with TRBJ2-5; 8 bases map to TRBD1. Germline lookup yields CDR1 LNHDA and CDR2 SQIVND (reference sequence). This CDR3 contains 14 residues. With V trimmed by 5 bases and J by 1 base, 3 bases remained unmatched. CDR3 bases: TGTGCCAGTAGTCGACAGGGGCGCCAAGAGACCCAGTACTTC. The encoded protein is CASSRQGRQETQYF.

In this sample, this clone turned up once. Here the CDR3 DNA reads TGTGCCAGCAGCTCCAATTGGCGGATTGGCACCGGGGAGCTGTTTTTT. It codes for CASSSNWRIGTGELFF. This chain connects TRBV7-2 to TRBJ2-2; D unresolved. Trimming left V 4 bases short and J 4 bases short, with 16 bases between. The CDR3 loop spans 16 amino acids. The germline V gene encodes CDR1 SGHTA and CDR2 FQGNSA.

The chain employs TRBV6-1 and TRBJ1-1; TRBD1 agrees at 7 bases. With V trimmed by 5 bases and J by 6 bases, 0 bases remained unmatched. There are 11 residues in the CDR3. Germline-derived CDR1 and CDR2 are MNHNS and SASEGT. This chain's CDR3 is CASSQGAEAFF. CDR3 coding DNA: TGTGCCAGCAGTCAGGGGGCTGAAGCTTTCTTT.

This rearrangement joins TRBV19 to TRBJ2-1; tentative D call: TRBD2 (6 bases). Trimming removed 0 bases at V and 6 bases at J, with 12 bases between. CDR1 is LNHDA and CDR2 is SQIVND in the germline V gene (reference sequence). The CDR3 loop spans 15 amino acids. Written as DNA, the CDR3 is TGTGCCAGTAGTATAGAGGCGGGAAGGGGCAATGAGCAGTTCTTC. Amino acid sequence: CASSIEAGRGNEQFF.

This chain connects TRBV7-2 to TRBJ1-6, with a possible D match to TRBD1 (5 bases). The germline CDR1 and CDR2 sequences are SGHTA and FQGNSA. Between the trimmed V and J ends, which lost 3 bases and 0 bases, there was a span of 12 bases. The CDR3 sequence is 17 residues long. CDR3 in DNA: TGTGCCAGCAGCTTCAGCGTTAGGGGCTCCTATAATTCACCCCTCCACTTT. Protein product: CASSFSVRGSYNSPLHF.

The chain employs TRBV18 and TRBJ1-1; TRBD1 agrees at 8 bases. The J segment lost 4 bases and the V segment lost 2 bases, leaving 6 bases of the junction unmatched. Per the germline V gene, CDR1 is KGHSH and CDR2 is LQKENI. This CDR3 has 15 amino acids. CDR3 nucleotides: TGTGCCAGCTCACCATCCCAGGGGGCGACCACTGAAGCTTTCTTT. Protein sequence: CASSPSQGATTEAFF.

The chain employs TRBV7-9 and TRBJ2-1, with 9 bases lining up with TRBD2. The CDR3 length is 15 residues. V lost 3 bases, J lost 3 bases, and 3 bases stayed unmatched. Germline CDR1 and CDR2: SEHNR and FQNEAQ (reference sequence). CDR3 in DNA: TGTGCCAGCAGCTTCGGAGCGGGGGGCTACAATGAGCAGTTCTTC. It encodes CASSFGAGGYNEQFF. Full variable domain (rest looked up from reference TRBV7-9 and TRBJ2-1): DTGVSQNPRHKITKRGQNVTFRCDPISEHNRLYWYRQTLGQGPEFLTYFQNEAQLEKSRLLSDRFSAERPKGSFSTLEIQRTEQGDSAMYLCASSFGAGGYNEQFFGPGTRLTVL.

This clone has a single count. This chain connects TRBV4-3 to TRBJ1-1; TRBD1 matches 7 bases. V lost 0 bases, J lost 4 bases, and 11 bases stayed unmatched. The CDR3 contains 17 residues. The germline gives CDR1 LGHNA, CDR2 YSLEER. CDR3 amino acids: CASSQDWEGASRTEAFF. The CDR3 coding sequence is TGCGCCAGCAGCCAAGATTGGGAGGGGGCATCGCGCACTGAAGCTTTCTTT.

The J gene is TRBJ2-2, the V gene TRBV5-1; possibly TRBD2 for D (5 bases). Trimming shortened V by 0 bases and J by 4 bases, and 7 bases separated the two germline ends. CDR3 size: 14 residues. CDR1 is SGHRS and CDR2 is YFSETQ in the germline V gene. This chain's CDR3 is CASSLVAGTGELFF. Here the CDR3 DNA reads TGCGCCAGCAGCTTGGTGGCGGGCACCGGGGAGCTGTTTTTT.

This chain uses TRBV5-4 with TRBJ1-2; D gene ambiguous. The germline CDR1 and CDR2 sequences are SGHNT and YYREEE (reference sequence). V was cut by 2 bases and J by 2 bases, with 7 bases left in between. CDR3 length equals 13 residues. As DNA, the CDR3 is TGTGCCAGCAGCTTCCGTAGAAACTATGGCTACACCTTC. Protein: CASSFRRNYGYTF.

This CDR3 is CASSQDFRTITRGELFF. The CDR3 nucleotides are TGCGCCAGCAGCCAAGACTTTCGAACGATCACCCGCGGGGAGCTGTTTTTT. The chain joins TRBV4-3 to TRBJ2-2; D gene uncertain. Trimming cost V 0 bases and J 7 bases, with 18 bases left between them. The CDR3 contains 17 residues. CDR1 is LGHNA, CDR2 YSLEER, per germline.

The chain recombines TRBV2 with TRBJ1-1, with TRBD1 matching over 8 bases. Trimming took 4 bases from V and 6 from J; bases not matched to a gene: 7. This CDR3 is built from 14 residues. From germline, CDR1 is SNHLY and CDR2 FYNNEI. CDR3 nucleotides: TGTGCCAGCAGTGGGAGGACAGGGTTAGCTGAAGCTTTCTTT. Translation: CASSGRTGLAEAFF.

The chain uses TRBV15 and TRBJ2-1; D remains ambiguous. Germline lookup yields CDR1 LNHNV and CDR2 YYDKDF (reference sequence). This CDR3 spans 14 amino acids. Deletions cut 0 bases from V and 1 base from J, with 4 bases between. The CDR3 sequence: CATSRDQSYNEQFF. CDR3 DNA: TGTGCCACCAGCAGAGATCAGTCCTACAATGAGCAGTTCTTC.

Only a few counts were recorded for this clone. The rearrangement links TRBV2 to TRBJ1-5, with TRBD1 identical over 7 bases. Germline trimming cut 2 bases from V and 5 bases from J; bases unmatched to any gene: 9. The CDR3 consists of 16 residues. CDR1 is SNHLY and CDR2 is FYNNEI in the germline V gene. The DNA of the CDR3 is TGTGCCAGCAGTGAACTAGGTCAGGGGGGGGATCAGCCCCAGCATTTT. Encoded protein: CASSELGQGGDQPQHF.

This chain links TRBV7-2 with TRBJ2-2; D remains ambiguous. This CDR3 spans 15 amino acids. Germline CDR1 and CDR2: SGHTA and FQGNSA. The V end was cut by 2 bases, the J end by 5 bases, with 12 bases between. The CDR3, as DNA: TGTGCCAGCAGCTTAAGCCTTCGGGCTACCGGGGAGCTGTTTTTT. It codes for CASSLSLRATGELFF.

The rearrangement links TRBV28 to TRBJ2-7, with D perhaps matching TRBD1 or TRBD2 (5 bases each). This CDR3 contains 15 residues. Germline CDR1 and CDR2: MDHEN and SYDVKM. The ends were cut back, 2 bases at V and 4 bases at J, with 15 bases in the middle. The CDR3 spells CASSLEGFPFYEQYF. The DNA of the CDR3 is TGTGCCAGCAGTTTAGAGGGGTTTCCTTTTTACGAGCAGTACTTC.

Only one count was recorded for this clone. The chain combines TRBV6-5 with TRBJ2-3; the match to TRBD1 covers 8 bases. V dropped 8 bases and J dropped 2; count of bases not matched to a gene: 9. The CDR3 loop spans 15 amino acids. From germline, CDR1 is MNHEY and CDR2 SVGAGI. The CDR3 reads CASGLPGQDTDTQYF. The CDR3 DNA reads TGTGCCAGCGGCCTACCGGGACAGGACACAGATACGCAGTATTTT.